This T cell receptor (beta chain) was profiled in a study of blood T cell repertoires in COVID-19. Looking at the study overall: The United States, Italy and Spain were the sources of the acute and convalescent COVID-19 samples. Sample material is recorded as cDNA or gDNA derived from T cells, B-cell-depleted T cells, or PBMCs.

The CDR3 is 15 residues long. Germline-derived CDR1 and CDR2 are SGHNT and YENEEA. The J segment lost 5 bases and the V segment lost 5 bases, leaving 4 bases of the junction unmatched. Study processing details: Amplifying reference gene primers gave estimates of nucleated cell counts. Some clones are missing from TCRdb's copy, which holds only in-frame ones; the method was immunoSEQ multiplex PCR. The V and J calls and clone size come from that table; D and trimming were worked out from the DNA. The data contain approximately 190,000 clones, around 77% of them singletons. The chain carries TRBV11-3 and TRBJ2-1, with TRBD2 identical over 12 bases. Sequencing used peripheral blood. This sequence was found in a man in his 60s with active or convalescent COVID-19. The CDR3, as DNA: TGTGCCAGCAGCCCCCGACTAGCGGGGGACAATGAGCAGTTCTTC. It specifies CASSPRLAGDNEQFF.